Listed below are T cell receptor beta chains from one sample, sequenced in a study of blood T cells in healthy people across ages. TCRdb analysed the 5' RACE reads with MiXCR anew, one entry per CDR3 protein. Of more than 1 million distinct CDR3 sequences listed, 45% are singletons. What was sequenced was blood. Every receptor here comes from a woman aged 60 to 75 in good health. Each CDR3 is given with its conserved first and last residue. Fields, in order: J gene, D gene, V gene, CDR3 protein. D genes are given only for firm matches.

j_call: TRBJ2-1; d_call: -; v_call: TRBV6-5; cdr3_aa: CASNRYSQDNEQFF
j_call: TRBJ1-5; d_call: -; v_call: TRBV6-2/TRBV6-3; cdr3_aa: CASSQGVYSNQPQHF
j_call: TRBJ2-1; d_call: -; v_call: TRBV5-1; cdr3_aa: CASSLPEYNEQFF
j_call: -; d_call: TRBD2; v_call: TRBV7-6; cdr3_aa: CASTREGLSYNEQYF
j_call: TRBJ2-7; d_call: TRBD2; v_call: TRBV30; cdr3_aa: CAWTYPQPGLPYEQYF
j_call: TRBJ2-7; d_call: -; v_call: TRBV12-3/TRBV12-4; cdr3_aa: CASSFEGYEQYF
j_call: TRBJ2-1; d_call: TRBD2; v_call: TRBV3-1; cdr3_aa: CASSLLRAGDNYNEQFF
j_call: TRBJ2-3; d_call: TRBD2; v_call: TRBV6-6; cdr3_aa: CASKFGGAGADTQYF
j_call: TRBJ1-1; d_call: -; v_call: TRBV5-6; cdr3_aa: CASSYALGTEGTEAFF
j_call: TRBJ2-3; d_call: -; v_call: TRBV20-1; cdr3_aa: CSARDWRDIADTQYF
j_call: TRBJ2-7; d_call: -; v_call: TRBV7-9; cdr3_aa: CASSSVAGVSYNEQYF
j_call: TRBJ1-5; d_call: -; v_call: TRBV12-3/TRBV12-4; cdr3_aa: CASSRTGSSRQPQHF
j_call: TRBJ2-1; d_call: TRBD2; v_call: TRBV20-1; cdr3_aa: CSARSGTSGSNEQFF
j_call: TRBJ1-5; d_call: -; v_call: TRBV2; cdr3_aa: CASRREGLNQPQHF
j_call: TRBJ2-2; d_call: TRBD1; v_call: TRBV12-3/TRBV12-4; cdr3_aa: CASNLGQGGTGELFF
j_call: TRBJ2-3; d_call: TRBD2; v_call: TRBV10-3; cdr3_aa: CAIRGTSDGTQYF
j_call: -; d_call: -; v_call: TRBV12-3/TRBV12-4; cdr3_aa: CASSPLGTRFYEQYF